Below, one T cell receptor (beta chain) is given with its context. It lacks a known antigen. The data were obtained in a study of monozygotic twins with inflammatory bowel disease (dated 2019 in TCRdb). Regarding the study in general: In total, roughly 28 monozygotic twin pairs made up the full study: 19 Danish pairs, all IBD-discordant, plus nine German pairs, of which four were IBD-concordant and five were IBD-discordant. Disease-associated traits were sought mainly through comparisons between IBD patients and their genetically identical healthy co-twins within discordant pairs. Each individual had, on average, about 151 000 unique TCRalpha sequences and 181 000 unique TCRbeta sequences available for analysis.

An approximately 2.5 ml peripheral blood sample was drawn into PAXgene tubes per donor and stored at -80°C. Without any T cell sorting, total RNA was extracted from whole blood using the PAXgene blood miRNA kit on an automated QIAcube. Peripheral blood from monozygotic twin pairs concordant or discordant for inflammatory bowel disease was subjected to deep TCRalpha and TCRbeta repertoire profiling with unique molecular barcoding. Smoking habits were recorded for all twin pairs, and individuals were classified as current, former or never smokers. From the cysteine through the phenylalanine, the CDR3 covers 16 amino acids. The protein alone is recorded here. From the germline V gene (reference sequence), CDR1 is DFQATT and CDR2 is SNEGSKA. Library creation used 5' RACE. For each TCR library, 3,000 to 4,000 ng of total RNA was used. cDNA was synthesized with SMARTScribe reverse transcriptase in eight separate reactions per sample. During cDNA synthesis, template switching was used to introduce unique molecular identifiers that contained a 6-nucleotide sample barcode. TCRalpha and TCRbeta cDNA was amplified by two nested PCRs of around 16 and 10 cycles, with bead purification after each PCR. Before amplification, the cDNA was treated with uracil DNA-glycosylase and purified using the QIAquick PCR purification kit. In the second PCR, Illumina TruSeq-compatible adapters and sample-specific barcodes were added. Library quality and concentration were checked on TapeStation and Qubit, and libraries were pooled at around 5.3 ng each. Pooled libraries were sequenced on an Illumina HiSeq2500 single-index Rapid Run with 2 x 100 bp reads and custom sequencing primers. Per the source publication's procedure: MiGEC version 1.2.6 was used for UMI-based consensus assembly, which corrected PCR and sequencing errors. MiXCR version 2.1.1 handled V(D)J alignment, clonotype assembly and CDR3 extraction. Normalisation of gene usage, clonotype sharing and MAIT/NKT TCR abundance was achieved by analysing the top 1000, 10 000 and 20 000 clonotypes per sample. Diversity was computed as the inverse Simpson index with the vegan R package after downsampling to 27 000 UMIs. Statistical testing used paired Mann-Whitney U tests on the discordant twin pairs and applied Benjamini-Hochberg correction for multiple testing. The reads underwent TCRdb reprocessing, giving one record for each CDR3 protein sequence and no DNA. TCRdb's processing, not the study's, gives the V and J calls here. The sample table on file contains about 300,000 distinct CDR3 sequences. Over 5.5% of the sample belongs to the ten largest clones.

The paper's findings and limits, for the study overall: Repertoire similarity did not differ between concordant and discordant twins, which could be due to limited statistical power. The analysis was unable to tell different T cell subtypes apart. Measured by the inverse Simpson index, TCRbeta repertoire diversity was lower in IBD patients than in their healthy co-twins. IBD patients shared fewer clonotypes with other individuals than healthy twins did, most markedly in patients showing signs of disease activity. Background noise and inter-individual variability may have been introduced into the repertoires by the differing immunosuppressive treatments among patients. No single strong signal or clonotype linked to IBD turned up in the results, so the idea that one exists was not supported.

The V and J segments used are TRBV20-1 and TRBJ2-7; TCRdb designates TRBD1, a call that cannot be tested without DNA. The TCR originated in a human donor with ulcerative colitis or Crohn's disease, or a healthy co-twin of an affected twin (not recorded which). Sequenced input: blood. The CDR3 protein is CSARTKDRVIMYEQYF.